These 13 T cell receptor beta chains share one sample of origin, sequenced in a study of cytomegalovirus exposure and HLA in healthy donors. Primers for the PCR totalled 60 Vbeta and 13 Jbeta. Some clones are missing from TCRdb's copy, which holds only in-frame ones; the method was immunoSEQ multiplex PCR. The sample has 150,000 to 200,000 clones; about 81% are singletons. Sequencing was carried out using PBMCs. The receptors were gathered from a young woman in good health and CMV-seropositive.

The CDR3 nucleotides read TGTGCCAGCAGCTTGGACAGGGTGAGTGGCTACACCTTC. As protein: CASSLDRVSGYTF. This chain connects TRBV5-6 to TRBJ1-2, with a possible D match to TRBD1 (6 bases). The V gene's germline CDR1 is SGHDT and CDR2 YYEEEE. The CDR3 consists of 13 residues. Trimming pared 0 bases from V and 7 bases from J, leaving 10 bases between.

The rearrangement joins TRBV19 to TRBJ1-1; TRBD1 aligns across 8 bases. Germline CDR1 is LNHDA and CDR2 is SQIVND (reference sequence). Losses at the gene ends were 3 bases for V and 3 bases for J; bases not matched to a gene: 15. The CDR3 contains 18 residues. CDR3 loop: CASSISLQLDRVDTEAFF. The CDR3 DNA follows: TGTGCCAGTAGTATTTCGCTTCAACTGGACAGGGTGGACACTGAAGCTTTCTTT. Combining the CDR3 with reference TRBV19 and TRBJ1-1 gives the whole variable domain DGGITQSPKYLFRKEGQNVTLSCEQNLNHDAMYWYRQDPGQGLRLIYYSQIVNDFQKGDIAEGYSVSREKKESFPLTVTSAQKNPTAFYLCASSISLQLDRVDTEAFFGQGTRLTVV.

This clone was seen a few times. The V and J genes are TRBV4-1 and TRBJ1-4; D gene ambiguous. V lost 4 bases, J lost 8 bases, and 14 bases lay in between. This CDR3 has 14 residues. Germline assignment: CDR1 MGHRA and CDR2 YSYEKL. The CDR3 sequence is CASSPPGIPEKLFF. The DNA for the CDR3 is TGCGCCAGCAGCCCGCCGGGAATACCCGAAAAACTGTTTTTT.

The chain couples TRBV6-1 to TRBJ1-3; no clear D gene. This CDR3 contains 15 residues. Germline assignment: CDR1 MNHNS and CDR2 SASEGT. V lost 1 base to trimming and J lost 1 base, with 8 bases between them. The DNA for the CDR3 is TGTGCCAGCAGTGAAGGTCAGACATCTGGAAACACCATATATTTT. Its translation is CASSEGQTSGNTIYF.

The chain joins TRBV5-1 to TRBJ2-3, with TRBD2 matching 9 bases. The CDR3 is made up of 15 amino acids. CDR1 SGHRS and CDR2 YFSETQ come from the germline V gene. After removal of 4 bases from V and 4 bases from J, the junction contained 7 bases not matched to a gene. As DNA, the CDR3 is TGCGCCAGCAGCAGCGGGGGGCGGGGCGCAGATACGCAGTATTTT. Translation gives CASSSGGRGADTQYF.

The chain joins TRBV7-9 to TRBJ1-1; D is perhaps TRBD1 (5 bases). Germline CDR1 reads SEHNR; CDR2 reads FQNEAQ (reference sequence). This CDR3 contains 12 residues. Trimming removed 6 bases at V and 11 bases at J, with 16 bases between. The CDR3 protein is CASSSGGRSAFF. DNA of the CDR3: TGTGCCAGCAGTTCCGGGGGTAGGAGTGCTTTCTTT.

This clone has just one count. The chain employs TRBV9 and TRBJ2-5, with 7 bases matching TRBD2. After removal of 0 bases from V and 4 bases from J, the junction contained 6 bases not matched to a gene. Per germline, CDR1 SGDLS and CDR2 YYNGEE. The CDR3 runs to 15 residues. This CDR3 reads CASSVALGGGETQYF. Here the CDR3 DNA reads TGTGCCAGCAGCGTAGCTCTGGGCGGGGGAGAGACCCAGTACTTC.

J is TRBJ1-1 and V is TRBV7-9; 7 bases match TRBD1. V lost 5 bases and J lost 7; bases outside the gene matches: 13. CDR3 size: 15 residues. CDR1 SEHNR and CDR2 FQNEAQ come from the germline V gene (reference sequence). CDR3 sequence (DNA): TGTGCCAGCAGCGAGGACAGGAGATGGGGCGTTGAAGCTTTCTTT. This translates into CASSEDRRWGVEAFF.

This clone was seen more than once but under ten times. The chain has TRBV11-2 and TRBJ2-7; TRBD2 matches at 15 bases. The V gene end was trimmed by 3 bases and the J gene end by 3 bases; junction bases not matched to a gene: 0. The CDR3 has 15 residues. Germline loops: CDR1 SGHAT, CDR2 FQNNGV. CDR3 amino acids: CASSLGLAGGYEQYF. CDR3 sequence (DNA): TGTGCCAGCAGCTTGGGACTAGCGGGGGGCTACGAGCAGTACTTC.

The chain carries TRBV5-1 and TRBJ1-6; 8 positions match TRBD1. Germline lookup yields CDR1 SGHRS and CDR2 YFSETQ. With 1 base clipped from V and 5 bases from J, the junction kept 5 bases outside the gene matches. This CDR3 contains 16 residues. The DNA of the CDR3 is TGCGCCAGCAGCTTGACCGGACAGGGCAATAATTCACCCCTCCACTTT. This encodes CASSLTGQGNNSPLHF. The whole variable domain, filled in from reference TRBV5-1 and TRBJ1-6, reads KAGVTQTPRYLIKTRGQQVTLSCSPISGHRSVSWYQQTPGQGLQFLFEYFSETQRNKGNFPGRFSGRQFSNSRSEMNVSTLELGDSALYLCASSLTGQGNNSPLHFGNGTRLTVT.

As DNA, the CDR3 is TGTGCCAGCGAAGGACAGGGGGTTACTGAAGCTTTCTTT. Translating it yields CASEGQGVTEAFF. The rearrangement joins TRBV6-5 to TRBJ1-1; 10 bases agree with TRBD1. The CDR3 is 13 amino acids. Per germline, CDR1 MNHEY and CDR2 SVGAGI. Germline trimming cut 8 bases from V and 5 bases from J; bases unmatched to any gene: 5.

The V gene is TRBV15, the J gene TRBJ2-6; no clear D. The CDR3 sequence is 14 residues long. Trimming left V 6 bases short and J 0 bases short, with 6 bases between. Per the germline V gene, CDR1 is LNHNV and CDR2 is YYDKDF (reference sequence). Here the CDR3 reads CATRRSSGANVLTF. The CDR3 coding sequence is TGTGCCACCAGACGCAGCTCTGGGGCCAACGTCCTGACTTTC.

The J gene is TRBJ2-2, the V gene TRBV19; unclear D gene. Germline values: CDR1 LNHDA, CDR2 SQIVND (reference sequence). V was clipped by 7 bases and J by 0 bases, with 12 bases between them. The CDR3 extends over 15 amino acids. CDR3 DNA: TGTGCCAGTACGGCGCACAGATCGAACACCGGGGAGCTGTTTTTT. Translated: CASTAHRSNTGELFF.